The 25 T cell receptor beta chains given below trace back to one sample, sequenced in a study of shared T cell receptors in the human thymus. Using immunoSEQ multiplex PCR, the repertoire was profiled, and TCRdb retains in-frame clones only, with some absent. The sample carries about 660,000 clones, around 87% recorded once. The sample also formed part of further work on human thymus T cells.

Sequencing was carried out using thymocytes. These TCRs come from a boy under two years old with a congenital heart defect.

The genes are TRBV27 and TRBJ1-5; 7 bases are shared with TRBD1. Trimming took 1 base from V and 4 from J; bases not matched to a gene: 4. CDR3 length equals 15 residues. In germline, CDR1 is MNHEY, CDR2 SMNVEV (reference sequence). This chain's CDR3 is CASSLLRGRNQPQHF. The CDR3, as DNA: TGTGCCAGCAGTTTATTAAGGGGGCGTAATCAGCCCCAGCATTTT.

The J gene is TRBJ2-5, the V gene TRBV28; 14 nucleotides line up with TRBD2. CDR1 and CDR2 (germline): MDHEN, SYDVKM. V dropped 3 bases and J dropped 2; count of bases not matched to a gene: 8. CDR3 length: 18 amino acids. CDR3 amino acids: CASSFHLGLAGDQETQYF. The CDR3 nucleotides read TGTGCCAGCAGTTTCCATTTGGGACTAGCGGGGGATCAAGAGACCCAGTACTTC.

This sequence joins TRBV5-1 and TRBJ2-1, with D tentatively TRBD1 (5 bases). The CDR3 contains 13 residues. Trimming pared 3 bases from V and 5 bases from J, leaving 9 bases between. The V gene's germline CDR1 is SGHRS and CDR2 YFSETQ. CDR3 residues: CASSSDRNNEQFF. CDR3 DNA: TGCGCCAGCAGCTCTGACAGAAACAATGAGCAGTTCTTC.

The chain employs TRBV7-5 and TRBJ1-5. TRBV7-5 is a pseudogene segment. The length of the CDR3 is 14 residues. CDR3 coding DNA: TGTGTCAGAAGCTTAAGTCCGGGAACCCAGCCCCAGCATTTT. Translation: CVRSLSPGTQPQHF.

The chain has TRBV15 and TRBJ2-1; 8 bases align to TRBD2. V trimming: 2 bases; J trimming: 9 bases; junction bases outside the gene matches: 18. This CDR3 contains 18 residues. The V gene's germline CDR1 is LNHNV and CDR2 YYDKDF (reference sequence). The CDR3 is CATSRLQTSGGRMVEQFF. The DNA of the CDR3 is TGTGCCACCAGCAGACTCCAGACTTCGGGCGGGAGGATGGTTGAGCAGTTCTTC.

CDR3 nucleotides: TGTGCCAGCAGTGGATCTAGCGGAATTGAAGAGACCCAGTACTTC. It translates to CASSGSSGIEETQYF. The chain combines TRBV6-5 with TRBJ2-5, with 7 bases aligning to TRBD2. From germline, CDR1 is MNHEY and CDR2 SVGAGI. Trimming at V came to 5 bases and at J to 3 bases, leaving 9 bases not matched to a gene. The CDR3 has 15 amino acids.

This clone showed up just once. The J gene is TRBJ2-1, the V gene TRBV29-1; 11 nucleotides match TRBD2. Trimming took 6 bases from V and 3 from J; bases not matched to a gene: 16. The CDR3 is 18 residues long. Germline assignment: CDR1 SQVTM and CDR2 ANQGSEA. CDR3 amino acids: CSVCGGRLAGPVYNEQFF. The CDR3 bases are TGCAGCGTCTGCGGGGGACGACTAGCGGGACCCGTCTACAATGAGCAGTTCTTC.

The V and J genes are TRBV6-1 and TRBJ2-2, with TRBD1 matching 7 bases. Trimming at V came to 8 bases and at J to 7 bases, leaving 13 bases not matched to a gene. This CDR3 region has 15 residues. Germline V lookup: CDR1 MNHNS, CDR2 SASEGT. CDR3 sequence: CASDGRQGDDGELFF. The CDR3 nucleotides read TGTGCCAGCGATGGTCGACAGGGTGATGACGGGGAGCTGTTTTTT.

V is TRBV19 and J is TRBJ1-5; TRBD1 matches at 7 bases. The CDR3 is made up of 15 amino acids. V lost 6 bases, J lost 4 bases, and 9 bases stayed unmatched. Germline V gives CDR1 LNHDA, CDR2 SQIVND (reference sequence). CDR3 sequence (DNA): TGTGCCAGTAGGTCTTCCGGACAGGCGAATCAGCCCCAGCATTTT. Amino acids: CASRSSGQANQPQHF.

The chain combines TRBV28 with TRBJ2-1; 7 positions agree with TRBD2. Germline CDR1 and CDR2: MDHEN and SYDVKM. The CDR3 extends over 14 amino acids. Trimming took 5 bases from V and 7 from J; bases not matched to a gene: 8. The CDR3 DNA reads TGTGCCAGCAGTCCTCCCCGGGGGGAAAATGAGCAGTTCTTC. Its protein is CASSPPRGENEQFF.

The sample holds a few counts of this clone. The chain joins TRBV4-3 to TRBJ1-1; 11 bases match TRBD1. The junction had 1 base not matched to a gene; V was cut back by 5 bases and J by 5 bases. The CDR3 covers 13 residues. Germline V gives CDR1 LGHNA, CDR2 YSLEER. The CDR3 here is CASSGTGGTEAFF. For the CDR3, the DNA is TGCGCCAGCAGCGGGACAGGGGGAACTGAAGCTTTCTTT.

The chain links TRBV2 to TRBJ1-1; possible D gene TRBD1, 6 bases. V dropped 3 bases and J dropped 3 bases, with 11 bases sitting between them. Germline CDR1 SNHLY, CDR2 FYNNEI. There are 14 residues in the CDR3. CDR3 DNA sequence: TGTGCCAGCAGTGAGGCGGGGGCCCACACTGAAGCTTTCTTT. As protein: CASSEAGAHTEAFF.

In this sample, this clone turned up a few times. The chain combines TRBV5-6 with TRBJ1-1; D perhaps matches TRBD1 (6 bases). The germline gives CDR1 SGHDT, CDR2 YYEEEE. The CDR3 runs 13 residues. V was trimmed by 3 bases and J by 7 bases, leaving 13 bases between them. In DNA form, the CDR3 reads TGTGCCAGCAGCTGCAACAGGGACCGTGAAGCTTTCTTT. It translates to CASSCNRDREAFF.

The chain uses TRBV18 and TRBJ1-1, with TRBD1 matching over 9 bases. Unmatched junction bases numbered 9, after V lost 4 bases and J lost 0 bases. The CDR3 runs 17 residues. Germline V lookup: CDR1 KGHSH, CDR2 LQKENI. The CDR3 loop is CASSRDRAATMNTEAFF. The CDR3 DNA reads TGTGCCAGCTCACGGGACAGGGCCGCTACGATGAACACTGAAGCTTTCTTT.

This chain uses TRBV11-2 with TRBJ2-7, with D possibly TRBD2 on 5 matching bases. Germline assignment: CDR1 SGHAT and CDR2 FQNNGV. The CDR3 has 14 amino acids. V lost 0 bases and J 7 bases, leaving 13 bases between the germline ends. Here the CDR3 DNA reads TGTGCCAGCAGCTTAGAAATAGTCGGGAAGGAGCAGTACTTC. Protein: CASSLEIVGKEQYF.

The V call is TRBV23-1, the J call TRBJ2-7, with 7 bases that match TRBD1. TRBV23-1 is given ORF status, its function remaining uncertain. This CDR3 comprises 14 residues. The CDR3 nucleotides read TGCGCTCCGAAGAGGGGGCTAGCCGTCTACGAGCAGTACTTC. Translating gives CAPKRGLAVYEQYF.

CDR3 region: CASSLGPGTPGLSYGYTF. In DNA form, the CDR3 reads TGTGCCAGCAGCTTAGGCCCCGGGACACCCGGCCTCTCCTATGGCTACACCTTC. This chain links TRBV7-9 with TRBJ1-2, with TRBD1 as a possible D gene (6 bases). V was cut by 1 base and J by 4 bases, with 22 bases left in between. Per germline, CDR1 SEHNR and CDR2 FQNEAQ (reference sequence). The CDR3 runs to 18 residues.

This rearrangement joins TRBV6-5 to TRBJ2-1, with TRBD2 matching 8 bases. CDR1 is MNHEY, CDR2 SVGAGI, per germline. Trimming took 6 bases from V and 8 from J; bases not matched to a gene: 6. CDR3 length: 13 amino acids. Here the CDR3 DNA reads TGTGCCAGCAGGGGGGGACTAGTCTATGAGCAGTTCTTC. Protein product: CASRGGLVYEQFF.

On this clone: At one boundary the junction diverges from the germline segment, which might be a read error. This rearrangement joins TRBV30 to TRBJ1-2, with a possible D match to TRBD1 (6 bases). Germline loops: CDR1 GTSNPN, CDR2 SVGIG (reference sequence). CDR3 length: 12 residues. Written as DNA, the CDR3 is TGTGCCTGTCAAGACAGGCTCTATGGCTACCCCTTC. Protein sequence: CACQDRLYGYPF.

The chain combines TRBV4-3 with TRBJ2-4; TRBD2 is a possible D gene (6 bases). V was trimmed by 5 bases and J by 8 bases, leaving 16 bases between them. The length of the CDR3 is 14 residues. Germline V gene data show CDR1 as LGHNA and CDR2 as YSLEER. CDR3 residues: CASSRRLGGDIQYF. The CDR3 region has the DNA TGCGCCAGCAGCAGACGACTAGGAGGGGACATTCAGTACTTC.

This clone has just one count. The chain is built from TRBV29-1 and TRBJ2-7; possible D gene TRBD1, 6 bases. The CDR3 consists of 14 residues. CDR1 and CDR2 (germline): SQVTM, ANQGSEA. The V end lost 2 bases, the J end lost 4 bases, and 15 bases lay between the germline ends. CDR3 loop: CSVERTDPRYEQYF. CDR3 nucleotide sequence: TGCAGCGTTGAACGGACAGACCCTCGGTACGAGCAGTACTTC.

The chain couples TRBV12-5 to TRBJ2-3; weak D call: TRBD2 (7 bases). CDR1 and CDR2 from the germline V gene are LGHNT and FRNRAP. V lost 0 bases to trimming and J lost 3 bases, with 13 bases between them. The CDR3 consists of 16 residues. CDR3: CASGLVRGGRTDTQYF. DNA of the CDR3: TGTGCTAGTGGTTTGGTAAGGGGGGGCCGTACAGATACGCAGTATTTT.

The rearrangement uses TRBV5-1 and TRBJ1-4; 7 nucleotides align to TRBD1. The V gene's germline CDR1 is SGHRS and CDR2 YFSETQ. With 4 bases clipped from V and 4 bases from J, the junction kept 7 bases outside the gene matches. The CDR3 consists of 15 residues. This CDR3 is CASSPGQVNNEKLFF. The CDR3 nucleotides are TGCGCCAGCAGCCCCGGACAGGTCAATAATGAAAAACTGTTTTTT.

This chain links TRBV27 with TRBJ1-1, with 12 bases aligning to TRBD1. V lost 5 bases, J lost 4 bases, and 8 bases stayed unmatched. This CDR3 has 16 residues. Germline CDR1 is MNHEY and CDR2 is SMNVEV (reference sequence). The chain's CDR3 is CASSRGTGGVGTEAFF. DNA for the CDR3: TGTGCCAGCAGTAGGGGGACAGGGGGCGTCGGCACTGAAGCTTTCTTT.

This clone occurred once. This chain joins TRBV5-1 and TRBJ2-3; 9 bases fit TRBD1. CDR3 length: 15 amino acids. In germline, CDR1 is SGHRS, CDR2 YFSETQ. V was clipped by 0 bases and J by 3 bases; unmatched bases: 2. In nucleotides, the CDR3 is TGCGCCAGCAGCTTGGCGGGGACAGGGACAGATACGCAGTATTTT. This translates into CASSLAGTGTDTQYF.